Listed here are 15 T cell receptor beta chains from one sample, sequenced in a study of blood T cell repertoires in COVID-19. Sequenced by immunoSEQ multiplex PCR; TCRdb stores in-frame clones only, minus some. This table has 300,000 to 350,000 clones, 90% appearing once. Sequencing used peripheral blood. The receptors stem from a woman under 40 with COVID-19, enrolled during active disease.

This clone was detected only a few times. The chain couples TRBV5-6 to TRBJ2-7, with TRBD2 matching 10 bases. J was trimmed by 3 bases and V by 0 bases; bases with no gene match: 3. This CDR3 is built from 15 residues. The germline V gene encodes CDR1 SGHDT and CDR2 YYEEEE. The CDR3 DNA reads as TGTGCCAGCAGCTTGGGACTAGCGGGTTTCTACGAGCAGTACTTC. It yields the protein CASSLGLAGFYEQYF.

This chain uses TRBV5-1 with TRBJ1-1, with TRBD1 matching 7 bases. The germline gives CDR1 SGHRS, CDR2 YFSETQ. This CDR3 has 15 amino acids. V shed 4 bases, J shed 4 bases, and the junction held 10 bases outside the gene matches. CDR3 loop: CASSPGQVFGTEAFF. DNA for the CDR3: TGCGCCAGCAGCCCCGGACAGGTATTTGGCACTGAAGCTTTCTTT.

V gene TRBV3-1 (or the pseudogene TRBV3-2) combines with J gene TRBJ1-3; 10 nucleotides match TRBD1. The CDR3 loop spans 15 amino acids. J gave up 0 bases and V 5 bases, and 1 base lay outside the gene matches. The germline V gene has CDR1 LGHDT and CDR2 YNNKEL (reference sequence). The CDR3 sequence is CASSRTGGSGNTIYF. CDR3 sequence (DNA): TGTGCCAGCAGCAGGACAGGGGGCTCTGGAAACACCATATATTTT.

The V gene is TRBV30, the J gene TRBJ2-2, with D perhaps matching TRBD1 (5 bases). Trimming removed 0 bases at V and 4 bases at J, with 12 bases between. The CDR3 totals 15 residues. Germline-derived CDR1 and CDR2 are GTSNPN and SVGIG (reference sequence). The CDR3 here is CAWSVMQGATGELFF. The CDR3 nucleotides read TGTGCCTGGAGTGTGATGCAGGGTGCCACCGGGGAGCTGTTTTTT.

J is TRBJ2-7 and V is TRBV3-1 (or the pseudogene TRBV3-2); D may be TRBD1 (7 bases). This CDR3 region has 14 residues. V lost 3 bases to trimming and J lost 6 bases, with 15 bases between them. Germline loops: CDR1 LGHDT, CDR2 YNNKEL (reference sequence). CDR3 protein: CASSQTNRGGEQYF. The CDR3 nucleotides read TGTGCCAGCAGCCAGACGAACAGGGGAGGCGAGCAGTACTTC.

The CDR3 here is CASSLGPGDIADTQYF. CDR3 nucleotides: TGTGCCAGCAGCTTAGGGCCGGGAGATATCGCAGATACGCAGTATTTT. This chain joins TRBV7-9 and TRBJ2-3; maybe TRBD2 (6 bases). Deletions cut 1 base from V and 4 bases from J, with 15 bases between. Per the germline V gene, CDR1 is SEHNR and CDR2 is FQNEAQ (reference sequence). The CDR3 loop spans 16 amino acids.

The chain combines TRBV7-9 with TRBJ1-5, with TRBD1 matching over 8 bases. J was trimmed by 6 bases and V by 5 bases; bases with no gene match: 9. This CDR3 spans 15 amino acids. The germline V gene has CDR1 SEHNR and CDR2 FQNEAQ (reference sequence). The CDR3 loop is CASSADRDDGQPQHF. CDR3 coding DNA: TGTGCCAGCAGCGCGGACAGGGACGATGGTCAGCCCCAGCATTTT.

The chain joins TRBV19 to TRBJ2-2; possible D gene TRBD2, 6 bases. Per the germline V gene, CDR1 is LNHDA and CDR2 is SQIVND (reference sequence). V gave up 5 bases and J gave up 13 bases, with 14 bases separating them. This CDR3 has 12 residues. CDR3: CASSLYGGRLFF. The CDR3 DNA reads TGTGCCAGTAGTCTATACGGAGGGCGGCTGTTTTTT.

The genes are TRBV9 and TRBJ2-6; D is possibly TRBD2 (5 bases). Germline V gene data show CDR1 as SGDLS and CDR2 as YYNGEE. V lost 0 bases and J 0 bases, leaving 16 bases between the germline ends. This CDR3 has 19 amino acids. CDR3 in DNA: TGTGCCAGCAGCGTAGTGGTAGAGGGCGGTGACTCTGGGGCCAACGTCCTGACTTTC. It yields the protein CASSVVVEGGDSGANVLTF.

V is TRBV6-4 and J is TRBJ2-5; 7 nucleotides align to TRBD2. Germline lookup yields CDR1 MRHNA and CDR2 SNTAGT. J was trimmed by 5 bases and V by 7 bases; bases with no gene match: 10. The CDR3 length is 14 residues. CDR3 sequence: CASMGEGRDETQYF. For the CDR3, the DNA is TGTGCCAGCATGGGGGAGGGCCGGGATGAGACCCAGTACTTC.

About this clone: Its ends do not fully match the called genes, so a read error is possible. The chain employs TRBV11-2 and TRBJ2-1; 7 nucleotides match TRBD2. This CDR3 region has 11 residues. Germline CDR1 SGHAT, CDR2 FQNNGV. CDR3: CASSLGGGRVF. CDR3 sequence (DNA): TGTGCCAGCAGCTTAGGCGGGGGACGTGTCTTC.

V gene TRBV5-4 combines with J gene TRBJ2-1, with D unclear. V lost 0 bases and J 4 bases, leaving 5 bases between the germline ends. The CDR3 length is 13 residues. Germline loops: CDR1 SGHNT, CDR2 YYREEE (reference sequence). The CDR3 loop is CASSLVLYNEQFF. The CDR3 nucleotides are TGTGCCAGCAGCTTGGTCTTGTACAATGAGCAGTTCTTC.

Here the CDR3 DNA reads TGTGCCAGCAGCCAGCCACGGGGGCCCCAGCATTTT. Translated, it gives CASSQPRGPQHF. V and J are TRBV12-3 or TRBV12-4 and TRBJ1-5; D unclear. This CDR3 has 12 amino acids. V was pared by 6 bases and J by 9 bases, with 12 bases between.

This rearrangement joins TRBV2 to TRBJ1-6, with 9 bases aligning to TRBD1. The CDR3 has 16 amino acids. V was clipped by 7 bases and J by 9 bases; unmatched bases: 13. Germline-derived CDR1 and CDR2 are SNHLY and FYNNEI. CDR3 in amino acids: CASTPMGQGEGSPLHF. CDR3 bases: TGTGCCAGCACCCCGATGGGACAGGGCGAGGGTTCACCCCTCCACTTT.

This clone was detected a few times. J is TRBJ2-1 and V is TRBV9; tentatively, D is TRBD2 (5 bases). The V end lost 3 bases, the J end lost 2 bases, and 12 bases lay between the germline ends. CDR1 SGDLS and CDR2 YYNGEE come from the germline V gene. The CDR3 covers 15 residues. CDR3 residues: CASSALSGAYNEQFF. The CDR3 nucleotides read TGTGCCAGCAGCGCGCTTTCCGGGGCCTACAATGAGCAGTTCTTC.